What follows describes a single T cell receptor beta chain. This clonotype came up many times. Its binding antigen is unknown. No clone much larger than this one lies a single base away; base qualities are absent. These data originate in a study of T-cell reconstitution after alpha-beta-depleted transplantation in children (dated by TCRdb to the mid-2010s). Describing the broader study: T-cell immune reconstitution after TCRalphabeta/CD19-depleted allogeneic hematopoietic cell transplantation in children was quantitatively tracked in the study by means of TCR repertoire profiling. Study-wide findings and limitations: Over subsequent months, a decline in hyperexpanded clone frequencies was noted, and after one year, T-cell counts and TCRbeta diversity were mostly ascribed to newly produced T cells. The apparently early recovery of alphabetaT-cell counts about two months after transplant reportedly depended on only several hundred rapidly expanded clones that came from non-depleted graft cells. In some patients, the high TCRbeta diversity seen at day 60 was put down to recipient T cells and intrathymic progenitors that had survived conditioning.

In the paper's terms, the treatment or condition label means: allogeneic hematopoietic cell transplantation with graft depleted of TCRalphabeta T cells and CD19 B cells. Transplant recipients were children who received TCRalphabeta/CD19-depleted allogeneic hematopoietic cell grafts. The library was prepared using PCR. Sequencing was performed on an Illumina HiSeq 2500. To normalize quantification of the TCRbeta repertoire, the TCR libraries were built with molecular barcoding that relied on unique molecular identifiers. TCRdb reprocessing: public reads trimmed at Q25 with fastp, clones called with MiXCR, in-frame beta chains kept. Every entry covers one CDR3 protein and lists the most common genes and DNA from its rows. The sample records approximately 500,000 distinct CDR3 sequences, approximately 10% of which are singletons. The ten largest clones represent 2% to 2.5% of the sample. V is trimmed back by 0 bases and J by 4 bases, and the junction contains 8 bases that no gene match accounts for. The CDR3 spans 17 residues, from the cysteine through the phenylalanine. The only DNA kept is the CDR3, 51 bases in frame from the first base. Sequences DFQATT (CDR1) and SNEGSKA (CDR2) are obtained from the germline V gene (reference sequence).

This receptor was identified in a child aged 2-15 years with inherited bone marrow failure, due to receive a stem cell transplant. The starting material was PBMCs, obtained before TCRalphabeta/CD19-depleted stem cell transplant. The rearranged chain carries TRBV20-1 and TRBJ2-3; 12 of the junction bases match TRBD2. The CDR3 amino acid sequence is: CSARDPGLAGLSDTQYF. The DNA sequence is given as TGCAGTGCTAGAGATCCCGGACTAGCGGGACTATCAGATACGCAGTATTTT.